These T cell receptor beta chains were read from a single sample in a study of blood T cell repertoires in COVID-19. The repertoire was sequenced with immunoSEQ multiplex PCR; TCRdb's copy has only in-frame clones and lacks some. The repertoire holds fewer than 450,000 clones, with about nine tenths as singletons. Material: peripheral blood. These TCRs come from a woman between 70 and 85 years old with COVID-19, enrolled during active disease. Each CDR3 is given with its conserved first and last residue. A D gene is named only where the DNA matches it firmly. Clone size is not always given. Where it is, it says once, few, many or a class for expanded clones.

TRBV6-6	TRBJ2-2	-	TRBD1	CASSSGTGFTGELFF	TGTGCCAGCAGTTCCGGGACAGGGTTTACCGGGGAGCTGTTTTTT
TRBV6-2/TRBV6-3	TRBJ1-5	-	-	CASSPPGGSNQPQHF	TGTGCCAGCAGTCCCCCGGGGGGTAGCAATCAGCCCCAGCATTTT
TRBV1	TRBJ2-3	-	-	CTSSQEGVLAGADTQYF	TGCACCAGCAGCCAAGAGGGGGTACTAGCGGGGGCAGATACGCAGTATTTT
TRBV5-1	TRBJ2-7	-	-	CASSLAQTGSYEQYF	TGCGCCAGCAGCTTGGCGCAAACAGGTTCCTACGAGCAGTACTTC
TRBV19	TRBJ1-4	-	-	CASRGRPTNEKLFF	TGTGCCAGTAGGGGGAGACCAACTAATGAAAAACTGTTTTTT
TRBV11-2	TRBJ1-5	-	-	CASSLEAGKSQPQHF	TGTGCCAGCAGTCTAGAGGCGGGGAAGAGTCAGCCCCAGCATTTT
TRBV30	TRBJ1-1	-	-	CAWAFGQNAEAFF	TGTGCCTGGGCTTTTGGACAGAACGCTGAAGCTTTCTTT
TRBV5-1	TRBJ2-1	once	-	CASSSGRDNEQFF	TGCGCCAGCAGCTCTGGGAGAGACAATGAGCAGTTCTTC
TRBV6-5	TRBJ1-5	-	TRBD1	CASSYTGTGDQPQHF	TGTGCCAGCAGTTACACCGGGACAGGGGATCAGCCCCAGCATTTT
TRBV9	TRBJ2-5	-	TRBD2	CASSHRLAGDPKTQYF	TGTGCCAGCAGCCACCGACTAGCGGGGGATCCGAAGACCCAGTACTTC
TRBV5-6	TRBJ2-5	once	-	CASSLMAGPRGETQYF	TGTGCCAGCAGCTTAATGGCAGGGCCCCGGGGGGAGACCCAGTACTTC
TRBV9	TRBJ1-2	-	TRBD1	CASSVAQGEYGYTF	TGTGCCAGCAGCGTAGCACAGGGGGAATACGGCTACACCTTC
TRBV19	TRBJ1-1	once	-	CASSITTRNTEAFF	TGTGCCAGTAGTATAACCACACGGAACACTGAAGCTTTCTTT
TRBV19	TRBJ1-2	-	TRBD1	CASIERGRMTDYGYTF	TGTGCCAGTATCGAGAGGGGGCGCATGACGGACTATGGCTACACCTTC
TRBV11-2	TRBJ2-7	-	-	CASKPSGLPYEQYF	TGTGCCAGCAAACCTTCGGGACTTCCCTACGAGCAGTACTTC
TRBV6-6	TRBJ1-2	-	TRBD1	CASSITGATGGYTF	TGTGCCAGCAGCATAACAGGGGCCACGGGGGGCTACACCTTC
TRBV29-1	TRBJ1-4	-	TRBD1	CSALTEDRGLVGTNEKLFF	TGCAGCGCCCTAACTGAGGACAGGGGGCTAGTGGGGACTAATGAAAAACTGTTTTTT
TRBV29-1	TRBJ1-2	-	TRBD1	CSVEKTGGRGYTF	TGCAGCGTTGAAAAGACAGGGGGTCGAGGCTACACCTTC